A single sample is the source of the 15 T cell receptor beta chains below, sequenced in a study of cytomegalovirus exposure and HLA in healthy donors. Profiling relied on immunoSEQ multiplex PCR, and the TCRdb table lists in-frame clones only, not all of them. The sample yields 140,000 or so clones, 90% to 95% seen once. Sample: PBMCs. These TCRs come from a man aged 18 to 29 in good health and CMV-seronegative.

This clone was observed a few times. The rearrangement links TRBV7-9 to TRBJ1-2; D may be TRBD1 (5 bases). Trimming removed 6 bases at V and 0 bases at J, with 14 bases between. The germline V gene encodes CDR1 SEHNR and CDR2 FQNEAQ (reference sequence). The CDR3 spans 15 residues. The CDR3 sequence is CASSYDRTTNYGYTF. The CDR3 nucleotides are TGTGCCAGCAGTTATGACAGAACAACTAACTATGGCTACACCTTC.

This clone was counted only a few times. The rearrangement uses TRBV13 and TRBJ1-6, with D maybe TRBD1 (6 bases). Germline V lookup: CDR1 PRHDT, CDR2 FYEKMQ (reference sequence). The V end lost 2 bases, the J end lost 6 bases, and 11 bases lay between the germline ends. This CDR3 is 15 amino acids long. CDR3 loop: CASSLSGGGNSPLHF. The CDR3 region has the DNA TGTGCCAGCAGCTTATCGGGGGGCGGTAATTCACCCCTCCACTTT.

This sequence joins TRBV6-5 and TRBJ2-5, with TRBD1 matching 7 bases. With V trimmed by 6 bases and J by 7 bases, 11 bases remained unmatched. Germline CDR1 is MNHEY and CDR2 is SVGAGI. CDR3 length: 14 residues. CDR3 sequence: CASRRQGESGTQYF. As DNA, the CDR3 is TGTGCCAGCAGAAGACAGGGAGAGAGTGGGACCCAGTACTTC.

The chain is built from TRBV5-6 and TRBJ1-1; the D is unclear. This CDR3 spans 14 amino acids. Germline V CDR1 and CDR2: SGHDT, YYEEEE. Trimming took 6 bases from V and 1 from J, leaving 13 bases between them. DNA of the CDR3: TGTGCCAGCACCACCGGAACAGCGAACACTGAAGCTTTCTTT. Amino acids: CASTTGTANTEAFF.

This clone was seen only once. The chain carries TRBV30 and TRBJ1-3; 7 positions agree with TRBD1. The CDR3 totals 16 residues. The V and J ends lost 2 bases and 0 bases, in that order; junction bases with no gene match: 7. In germline, CDR1 is GTSNPN, CDR2 SVGIG (reference sequence). In DNA form, the CDR3 reads TGTGCCTGGAGTCATCCGGACAGGCGCTCTGGAAACACCATATATTTT. Translating gives CAWSHPDRRSGNTIYF.

The chain carries TRBV30 and TRBJ2-7, with TRBD1 identical over 7 bases. After removal of 2 bases from V and 4 bases from J, the junction contained 8 bases not matched to a gene. The CDR3 runs 14 residues. Germline CDR1 GTSNPN, CDR2 SVGIG (reference sequence). DNA of the CDR3: TGTGCCTGGAGTCCGGGACAGATACTATACGAGCAGTACTTC. Its protein product is CAWSPGQILYEQYF.

This chain connects TRBV7-2 to TRBJ2-1; tentatively, D is TRBD1 (5 bases). Germline V CDR1 and CDR2: SGHTA, FQGNSA. CDR3 length: 15 residues. V was cut by 6 bases and J by 0 bases, with 12 bases left in between. DNA of the CDR3: TGTGCCAGCAGACCAGGGTTAAGCTCCTACAATGAGCAGTTCTTC. Amino acid sequence: CASRPGLSSYNEQFF.

V and J are TRBV7-6 and TRBJ2-3; D may be TRBD2 (7 bases). The V gene's germline CDR1 is SGHVS and CDR2 FNYEAQ. Trimming removed 5 bases from V and 0 bases from J, with 18 bases in between. This CDR3 comprises 17 residues. CDR3 region: CASSQPRGALSTDTQYF. The DNA for the CDR3 is TGTGCCAGCAGCCAGCCCCGGGGGGCCTTGAGCACAGATACGCAGTATTTT.

The chain couples TRBV4-3 to TRBJ2-5; D might be TRBD2 (6 bases). The CDR3 totals 17 residues. The germline V gene encodes CDR1 LGHNA and CDR2 YSLEER. Trimming removed 0 bases at V and 1 base at J, with 15 bases between. The CDR3, as DNA: TGCGCCAGCAGCCAAGATAGGTTCGGGCGGGGCCAAGAGACCCAGTACTTC. Residues: CASSQDRFGRGQETQYF.

The CDR3: CASRRTTGLWEKLFF. CDR3 coding DNA: TGTGCAAGTCGCCGAACCACAGGGCTTTGGGAAAAACTGTTTTTT. J is TRBJ1-4 and V is TRBV12-2; the table assigns TRBD1, which was not confirmed against the DNA. TRBV12-2 is a pseudogene segment. CDR3 length equals 15 residues.

The chain couples TRBV19 to TRBJ1-1; 7 nucleotides line up with TRBD1. Germline V gene data show CDR1 as LNHDA and CDR2 as SQIVND (reference sequence). There are 19 residues in the CDR3. Trimming at V came to 0 bases and at J to 0 bases, leaving 13 bases not matched to a gene. This CDR3 is CASSIDRDRWGFMNTEAFF. CDR3 coding DNA: TGTGCCAGTAGTATAGACCGGGACAGATGGGGTTTTATGAACACTGAAGCTTTCTTT.

The chain combines TRBV5-1 with TRBJ1-4; D call uncertain. Per the germline V gene, CDR1 is SGHRS and CDR2 is YFSETQ. The V and J ends lost 4 bases and 8 bases respectively, with 21 bases between them. The CDR3 covers 16 residues. CDR3 coding DNA: TGCGCCAGCAGCACGGGTGGCGGGTCGGCGGGGGAAAAACTGTTTTTT. Translation: CASSTGGGSAGEKLFF.

This rearrangement joins TRBV27 to TRBJ2-2, with TRBD1 matching over 7 bases. V trimming: 3 bases; J trimming: 7 bases; junction bases outside the gene matches: 5. The length of the CDR3 is 14 residues. In germline, CDR1 is MNHEY, CDR2 SMNVEV (reference sequence). CDR3 nucleotides: TGTGCCAGCAGTTTTACAGGGGAAGGCGGGGAGCTGTTTTTT. It translates to CASSFTGEGGELFF.

The chain recombines TRBV15 with TRBJ2-7; a possible D gene is TRBD2 (5 bases). CDR3 length equals 16 residues. The V gene lost 0 bases and the J gene lost 3 bases, with 15 bases spanning the gap. CDR1 is LNHNV, CDR2 YYDKDF, per germline (reference sequence). The CDR3 region is CATSREGTSVYYEQYF. The CDR3 coding sequence is TGTGCCACCAGCAGAGAAGGAACTAGTGTCTACTACGAGCAGTACTTC.

The gene calls are TRBV4-3 and TRBJ2-1; the match to TRBD1 covers 7 bases. With V trimmed by 0 bases and J by 1 base, 9 bases remained unmatched. This CDR3 has 18 amino acids. Germline values: CDR1 LGHNA, CDR2 YSLEER. The CDR3 bases are TGCGCCAGCAGCCAAGATCCCCCCCGGGACAGTTCCTACAATGAGCAGTTCTTC. Encoded protein: CASSQDPPRDSSYNEQFF.